A selection of T cell receptor beta chains follows, all from one sample in a study of monozygotic twins with inflammatory bowel disease. With the 5' RACE reads reprocessed, TCRdb shows one record per CDR3 protein and no DNA. The record lists 350,000 to 550,000 distinct CDR3 sequences, of which the ten most abundant hold about 2.6%. The sample consisted of blood. The source is a human donor with ulcerative colitis or Crohn's disease, or a healthy co-twin of an affected twin (not recorded which). The CDR3 runs from the conserved cysteine through the conserved F or W. The order of the fields is J gene, V gene, CDR3 protein.

>TRBJ2-7|TRBV3-1
CASSFGSLYEQYF
>TRBJ1-5|TRBV28
CASSLKVSVAGVGNQPQHF
>TRBJ1-4|TRBV15
CATSPTTNEKLFF
>TRBJ1-2|TRBV5-1
CASSPGTQGVYGYTF
>TRBJ2-4|TRBV5-6
CASSSWDVAKNIQYF
>TRBJ1-1|TRBV19
CASGGSMNTEAFF
>TRBJ2-3|TRBV7-9
CASSLGTFVTDTQYF
>TRBJ1-6|TRBV27
CASSRDRGASGLNSPLHF
>TRBJ2-3|TRBV20-1
CSARDLWTSGGYTDTQYF
>TRBJ1-4|TRBV11-2
CASSSHPGQGRAANEKLFF
>TRBJ1-5|TRBV6-6
CASSFIQGNQPQHF
>TRBJ2-3|TRBV29-1
CSGLDSGRTDTQYF
>TRBJ1-5|TRBV12-3/TRBV12-4
CASSLHGGAQHF
>TRBJ2-1|TRBV6-2/TRBV6-3
CASRPNLAETYNEQFF
>TRBJ1-2|TRBV7-2
CASSLDRDRVYGYTF
>TRBJ2-7|TRBV7-9
CASTWGGSVNEQYF
>TRBJ1-5|TRBV5-1
CASSLAGGENQPQHF
>TRBJ2-3|TRBV7-8
CATSYRGDTDTQYF
>TRBJ2-3|TRBV9
CASSDRDRGPDTQYF
>TRBJ2-7|TRBV19
CASSGGPFYEQYF
>TRBJ2-1|TRBV5-1
CASSFSHGQGFYNEQFF
>TRBJ1-2|TRBV5-6
CASSLYATGRTSNYGYTF
>TRBJ2-1|TRBV14
CASSLQYNEQFF
>TRBJ2-7|TRBV12-3/TRBV12-4
CASSSVPYEQYF
>TRBJ1-1|TRBV9
CASSVGSAGLNTEAFF
>TRBJ2-7|TRBV2
CASSEDRGLEREQYF
>TRBJ2-2|TRBV3-1
CASSQQGATGELFF
>TRBJ2-1|TRBV12-3/TRBV12-4
CASSRQGAGEQFF
>TRBJ1-2|TRBV18
CASSPLTGAYGYTF
>TRBJ2-7|TRBV5-1
CASSSRPRGGDEQYF
>TRBJ2-3|TRBV2
CARGTGAKDTQYF
>TRBJ2-1|TRBV20-1
CSASRVSSGRDEQFF
>TRBJ2-3|TRBV5-1
CASSLEEGRDTQYF
>TRBJ1-1|TRBV20-1
CSAAGARGFTEAFF